This T cell receptor (beta chain) stems from a study of spatial heterogeneity in lung cancer (dated by TCRdb to about 2019). Background on the whole study: Beta-chain transcripts were consistently detected in greater numbers than alpha-chain transcripts, which likely reflects a higher abundance of beta-chain transcripts. In the raw uncorrected reads, each unique combination of TCR and UMI appeared more than ten times on average. TCR alpha and beta repertoires were quantitatively compared across multiple tumor regions, matched nontumor lung and blood in non-small cell lung cancer. Nonsynonymous mutation counts, determined by whole-exome sequencing of tumor tissue, were related to features of the TCR repertoire. At surgery, roughly 220 tumor regions, 61 to 75 matched nontumor lung samples and about 56 PBMC samples were TCR-sequenced for both alpha and beta chains. Study-level results and caveats: Ubiquitous expanded tumor TCRs were found in blood more often at tumor resection than at routine follow-up. Additional single-cell paired TCR alpha and beta sequencing was considered necessary to confirm, at a functional level, the hypothesis that regional TCRs recognize regional mutations.

The intended sense of this specimen's time point label: sample taken at primary tumor resection. For TCR sequencing, whole RNA was extracted from tumor and nontumor lung tissue, or from cryopreserved PBMC samples, and no cell sorting was done. The donors were more than 65 patients from the lung TRACERx cohort who had early-stage, untreated non-small cell lung cancer. Only patients for whom sufficient RNA was available from at least two tumor regions were selected for TCR sequencing. Receptor libraries were prepared by 5' RACE. Data came from a NextSeq 500. To allow correction of PCR and sequencing errors, the TCR library protocol tagged every TCR cDNA molecule with a unique molecular identifier. The authors' pipeline ran thus. TCR identification, UMI-based error correction and CDR3 extraction were all carried out with Decombinator tools. TCRs above a frequency of 2 per 1,000, corresponding to the top 1% of the tumor frequency distribution, were defined as expanded. Each repertoire was subsampled 100 times to 5,000 TCRs, after which Renyi diversity was computed with the R vegan package. CDR3 similarity networks were constructed using string-kernel similarity of amino acid triplets, with links drawn between CDR3s whose pairwise similarity was above 0.82. TCRdb itself trimmed the public reads at Q25 with fastp, ran MiXCR and retained productive beta chains. Records with the same CDR3 protein are collapsed into one entry carrying the most frequent genes and DNA. TCRdb assigned the V and J calls; the authors' analysis was not used. The table for this sample lists just over 25,000 distinct CDR3 sequences; over 10% of them were counted only once. The biggest ten clones account for 25% of the sample.

Sequences SNHLY (CDR1) and FYNNEI (CDR2) are obtained from the germline V gene. The CDR3 runs 14 residues from the cysteine to the phenylalanine. Kept here is only the CDR3 DNA, which spans 42 bases and is read in frame from base 1. To note about this clonotype: The clone's antigen remains unknown. This may come from a read error, since a much larger clone is one base off.

The sequence joins TRBV2 to TRBJ1-5, and TRBD1 may be the D gene, going by 5 matching bases. The material sequenced was PBMCs, taken at surgery. This clonotype was obtained from a female donor with early-stage non-small cell lung cancer. The nucleotide sequence is given as TGTGCCATCAGTGATGCGACAGTTAATCAGCCCCAGCATTTT. Translated, it gives CAISDATVNQPQHF.